The 14 T cell receptor beta chains below all came from one sample that was sequenced in a study of long-term antiretroviral therapy in people with HIV. Researchers report immunoSEQ v3.0 was run at survey level. Sequencing was performed with immunoSEQ multiplex PCR; in TCRdb, only in-frame clones are kept and a portion is missing. This table has around 25,000 clones, about 86% appearing once. Here the sequenced sample was unsorted PBMCs, taken 1.9 years after starting antiretroviral therapy. The receptor source for this set is a woman aged 25 to 39 with HIV.

V and J are TRBV7-8 and TRBJ2-1, with 10 bases identical to TRBD2. Losses at the gene ends were 5 bases for V and 7 bases for J; bases not matched to a gene: 11. This CDR3 contains 16 residues. CDR1 SGHVS and CDR2 FQNEAQ come from the germline V gene. The CDR3 nucleotides read TGTGCCAGCAGCCTTTTGGAGCGGGGGGGCCGGAATGAGCAGTTCTTC. Translation gives CASSLLERGGRNEQFF.

The chain carries TRBV6-5 and TRBJ1-4; D remains ambiguous. There are 13 residues in the CDR3. Trimming left V 5 bases short and J 8 bases short, with 12 bases between. Per germline, CDR1 MNHEY and CDR2 SVGAGI. This chain's CDR3 is CASSRHIGEKLFF. The CDR3 coding sequence is TGTGCCAGCAGTAGACATATCGGCGAAAAACTGTTTTTT.

V usage is TRBV2 and J usage is TRBJ2-1; 13 positions match TRBD2. This CDR3 has 16 residues. Germline V gives CDR1 SNHLY, CDR2 FYNNEI. V lost 7 bases to trimming and J lost 10 bases; unmatched junction nucleotides: 13. In DNA, the CDR3 is TGTGCCAGCAAGAGCCAACGACTAGCGGGGGGCCGAGAGCAGTTCTTC. Protein sequence: CASKSQRLAGGREQFF.

The chain carries TRBV2 and TRBJ1-2; no reliable D call. Trimming shortened V by 8 bases and J by 7 bases, and 20 bases separated the two germline ends. From germline, CDR1 is SNHLY and CDR2 FYNNEI. CDR3 size: 14 residues. The CDR3 spells CASGPYRGPGGYTF. CDR3 nucleotides: TGTGCCAGCGGGCCGTATCGCGGCCCTGGTGGCTACACCTTC.

The table lists this clone with a count of one. The V gene is TRBV29-1, the J gene TRBJ2-3; D uncertain. Deletions cut 4 bases from V and 2 bases from J, with 10 bases between. CDR3 length equals 13 residues. CDR1 SQVTM and CDR2 ANQGSEA come from the germline V gene. CDR3 loop: CSVAGPVTDTQYF. The CDR3 DNA sequence: TGCAGCGTTGCTGGGCCCGTCACAGATACGCAGTATTTT.

The chain combines TRBV19 with TRBJ2-2; 10 nucleotides agree with TRBD1. CDR3 size: 14 residues. The V segment lost 4 bases and the J segment 7 bases; nucleotides outside the gene matches: 3. In germline, CDR1 is LNHDA, CDR2 SQIVND (reference sequence). CDR3 loop: CASSTGQGSGELFF. The CDR3 nucleotides read TGTGCCAGTAGTACGGGACAGGGGAGCGGGGAGCTGTTTTTT.

The chain couples TRBV2 to TRBJ2-5, with D maybe TRBD1 (5 bases). Looked up from germline, CDR1 is SNHLY and CDR2 is FYNNEI. V lost 7 bases to trimming and J lost 7 bases, with 16 bases between them. This CDR3 has 13 amino acids. The CDR3, as DNA: TGTGCCAGCACCGAGTCCTCCCAGGGGACCCAGTACTTC. Protein sequence: CASTESSQGTQYF.

This chain joins TRBV28 and TRBJ1-1; D remains ambiguous. The germline CDR1 and CDR2 sequences are MDHEN and SYDVKM. The CDR3 has 13 amino acids. The V gene lost 5 bases and the J gene lost 1 base, with 8 bases spanning the gap. The DNA for the CDR3 is TGTGCCAGCAGTCCACTGTCGAACACTGAAGCTTTCTTT. Encoded protein: CASSPLSNTEAFF.

This rearrangement joins TRBV21-1 to TRBJ1-6. TRBV21-1 is recorded as a pseudogene. The length of the CDR3 is 15 residues. The DNA of the CDR3 is TGTGCCAGCAGCAAAGGAAGCCAGAATAATTCACCCCTCCACTTT. Amino acids: CASSKGSQNNSPLHF.

This rearrangement joins TRBV10-3 to TRBJ1-6; weak D call: TRBD1 (6 bases). The CDR3 extends over 15 amino acids. Germline-derived CDR1 and CDR2 are ENHRY and SYGVKD. The germline V and J ends were trimmed by 0 bases and 8 bases, with 11 bases remaining between them. As DNA, the CDR3 is TGTGCCATCAGTGAGTCGACAGGTGGGGATTCACCCCTCCACTTT. Encoded protein: CAISESTGGDSPLHF.

The J gene is TRBJ1-4, the V gene TRBV4-1, with 9 positions matching TRBD1. Germline lookup yields CDR1 MGHRA and CDR2 YSYEKL. V shed 5 bases and J 8 bases; nucleotides not matched to a gene: 9. The CDR3 has 15 residues. DNA of the CDR3: TGCGCCAGCAGCGATACCGGGACAGGGTACGAAAAACTGTTTTTT. Translated, it gives CASSDTGTGYEKLFF.

The chain couples TRBV25-1 to TRBJ1-5, with TRBD1 matching 9 bases. This CDR3 has 16 residues. Per germline, CDR1 MGHDK and CDR2 SYGVNS. J was trimmed by 2 bases and V by 1 base; bases with no gene match: 3. CDR3 DNA: TGTGCCAGCAGTGAATGGGACAGGGTCGGCAATCAGCCCCAGCATTTT. Its protein is CASSEWDRVGNQPQHF.

This clone was seen a single time. This chain connects TRBV6-1 to TRBJ2-1; 8 bases agree with TRBD2. The CDR3 is 16 amino acids. Germline V gene lookup returns CDR1 MNHNS and CDR2 SASEGT. J gave up 0 bases and V 4 bases, and 5 bases lay outside the gene matches. The CDR3 sequence is CASSGYGGASYNEQFF. The CDR3 region has the DNA TGTGCCAGCAGTGGATACGGGGGGGCCTCCTACAATGAGCAGTTCTTC.

This clone was counted a single time. This chain joins TRBV29-1 and TRBJ2-3; 8 bases align to TRBD2. J gave up 4 bases and V 3 bases, and 6 bases lay outside the gene matches. From germline, CDR1 is SQVTM and CDR2 ANQGSEA. The length of the CDR3 is 14 residues. Here the CDR3 DNA reads TGCAGCGTTGACGGGGGGGCTGTGGCAGATACGCAGTATTTT. Protein sequence: CSVDGGAVADTQYF.